The 21 T cell receptor beta chains below all came from one sample that was sequenced in a study of circulating CD8 cells and anti-PD-1 response in melanoma. Each library started from roughly 15 ng of total RNA using the QIAseq Immune Repertoire TCR panel. TCRdb re-derived calls from the reads in MiXCR, one entry per CDR3 protein. The table includes under 650 distinct CDR3 sequences, around a tenth detected once. Sorting of live CD3+CD8+TCRalphabeta+ cells by PD-1 and/or TIGIT gave four subsets. The material sequenced was CD8+ T cells from PBMCs, taken at baseline or after one month of anti-PD-1 therapy (not recorded which). Every receptor here comes from a human donor with melanoma.

This clonotype is medium-sized. V gene TRBV7-3 combines with J gene TRBJ2-5, with D perhaps matching TRBD1 or TRBD2 (5 bases each). In germline, CDR1 is SGHTA, CDR2 FQGTGA. V was cut by 0 bases and J by 5 bases, with 19 bases left in between. This CDR3 is 17 amino acids long. The CDR3 DNA reads as TGTGCCAGCAGCTTAACCCCCTCCTGGGGGACCGAGGAGACCCAGTACTTC. It encodes CASSLTPSWGTEETQYF.

As concerns this clonotype: A much larger clone sits a single nucleotide away, making a read error possible. The gene calls are TRBV30 and TRBJ2-5, with D perhaps matching TRBD2 (6 bases). V was clipped by 0 bases and J by 5 bases, with 22 bases between them. Germline loops: CDR1 GTSNPN, CDR2 SVGIG (reference sequence). This CDR3 contains 17 residues. The CDR3 reads CAWSVERVGLGRETQYF. CDR3 bases: TGTGCCTGGAGTGTAGAGCGGGTAGGGCTTGGGAGGGAGACCCAGTACTTC. The full variable domain, with the rest looked up from reference TRBV30 and TRBJ2-5, is SQTIHQWPATLVQPVGSPLSLECTVEGTSNPNLYWYRQAAGRGLQLLFYSVGIGQISSEVPQNLSASRPQDRQFILSSKKLLLSDSGFYLCAWSVERVGLGRETQYFGPGTRLLVL.

This clonotype is large by share. The gene calls are TRBV29-1 and TRBJ2-1; D perhaps matches TRBD1 (5 bases). Germline CDR1 is SQVTM and CDR2 is ANQGSEA. The germline V and J ends were trimmed by 3 bases and 0 bases, with 9 bases remaining between them. CDR3 size: 14 residues. CDR3 amino acids: CSVEGLVSYNEQFF. CDR3 DNA: TGCAGCGTTGAGGGGCTGGTCTCCTACAATGAGCAGTTCTTC.

This clonotype was seen only a few times. CDR3 DNA sequence: TGTGCCAGTAGCCGACAGGGAGGAGGAACCGGGGAGCTGTTTTTT. This codes for CASSRQGGGTGELFF. The chain has TRBV19 and TRBJ2-2; D perhaps matches TRBD1 (7 bases). CDR1 and CDR2 (germline): LNHDA, SQIVND (reference sequence). This CDR3 region has 15 residues. Deletions cut 6 bases from V and 5 bases from J, with 16 bases between.

Sample share makes this clonotype medium-sized (0.01 to 0.1%). A much larger clone differs by one base, so this may be a read error. The chain uses TRBV19 and TRBJ1-3, with D unresolved. The CDR3 totals 13 residues. Germline V gene sequence: CDR1 LNHDA, CDR2 SQIVND (reference sequence). This chain's CDR3 is CASKKVSGNTIHF. CDR3 DNA sequence: TGTGCCAGTAAGAAGGTCTCTGGAAACACCATACATTTT.

Turning to this clonotype: A much larger clonotype is one base distant, so this may be a read error. The chain carries TRBV7-3 and TRBJ2-1; D gene ambiguous. The CDR3 contains 12 residues. Germline assignment: CDR1 SGHTA and CDR2 FQGTGA. In nucleotides, the CDR3 is TGTGCCGGCAGCTTAGGTGGGAATGAGCAGTTCTTC. This sequence encodes CAGSLGGNEQFF. Variable domain in full (rest from reference TRBV7-3 and TRBJ2-1): GAGVSQTPSNKVTEKGKYVELRCDPISGHTALYWYRQSLGQGPEFLIYFQGTGAADDSGLPNDRFFAVRPEGSVSTLKIQRTERGDSAVYLCAGSLGGNEQFFGPGTRLTVL.

This clonotype is deemed large. The chain links TRBV11-2 to TRBJ2-7, with 11 bases identical to TRBD2. CDR1 is SGHAT and CDR2 is FQNNGV in the germline V gene. V shed 6 bases, J shed 4 bases, and the junction held 5 bases outside the gene matches. There are 14 residues in the CDR3. CDR3 residues: CASSYSGGEYEQYF. CDR3 DNA sequence: TGTGCCAGCAGTTATAGCGGGGGGGAGTACGAGCAGTACTTC.

This clonotype rates as large. The rearrangement links TRBV30 to TRBJ2-1; D call uncertain. The CDR3 is made up of 10 amino acids. The ends were cut back, 2 bases at V and 9 bases at J, with 5 bases in the middle. Germline V gene sequence: CDR1 GTSNPN, CDR2 SVGIG (reference sequence). In DNA form, the CDR3 reads TGTGCCTGGAGTACCGGTGAGCAGTTCTTC. Its protein is CAWSTGEQFF.

As regards this clonotype: A read error may explain this, as a much larger clone is one base away. The final CDR3 position lacks the conserved phenylalanine or tryptophan, pointing to a likely read error. V gene TRBV28 combines with J gene TRBJ2-1; TRBD1 agrees at 8 bases. Germline CDR1 and CDR2: MDHEN and SYDVKM. The ends lost 6 bases at V and 5 bases at J; junction bases unmatched: 9. This CDR3 spans 15 amino acids. This chain's CDR3 is CASSFLQGANNEQFL. The CDR3 nucleotides are TGTGCCAGCAGCTTCCTCCAGGGGGCCAACAATGAGCAGTTCCTC.

By share of the sample, this clonotype is large (0.1 to 1%). The chain uses TRBV2 and TRBJ1-5; D remains ambiguous. The CDR3 sequence is 13 residues long. Trimming took off 5 bases at V and 1 base at J, with 6 bases between the two ends. Germline-derived CDR1 and CDR2 are SNHLY and FYNNEI. The CDR3 DNA sequence: TGTGCCAGCAGTCGGTACAGCAATCAGCCCCAGCATTTT. Its translation is CASSRYSNQPQHF.

This clonotype is judged large. CDR3 nucleotides: TGCAGCGTTGAACTATCTAGGGGACAGCTCTTGGGGGAGCAGTACTTC. As protein: CSVELSRGQLLGEQYF. The genes are TRBV29-1 and TRBJ2-7, with 7 nucleotides matching TRBD1. The CDR3 is made up of 16 amino acids. V was pared by 2 bases and J by 7 bases, with 17 bases of the junction left unmatched. Germline V lookup: CDR1 SQVTM, CDR2 ANQGSEA.

This clonotype is medium-sized by share. J is TRBJ2-7 and V is TRBV30; D gene uncertain. Germline assignment: CDR1 GTSNPN and CDR2 SVGIG (reference sequence). V dropped 5 bases and J dropped 4 bases, with 6 bases sitting between them. The CDR3 is made up of 10 amino acids. CDR3 in amino acids: CAWGDYEQYF. The CDR3 bases are TGTGCCTGGGGAGATTACGAGCAGTACTTC.

In this sample, this clonotype is large. The chain joins TRBV19 to TRBJ2-7; the match to TRBD1 covers 8 bases. The CDR3 covers 13 residues. V lost 9 bases to trimming and J lost 6 bases; unmatched junction nucleotides: 10. Germline CDR1 reads LNHDA; CDR2 reads SQIVND (reference sequence). This CDR3 is CASQGAQMGEQYF. The DNA of the CDR3 is TGTGCCAGCCAGGGGGCCCAAATGGGCGAGCAGTACTTC.

This clonotype qualifies as large. The rearrangement uses TRBV2 and TRBJ1-1; D unclear. This CDR3 has 13 residues. Trimming pared 1 base from V and 4 bases from J, leaving 7 bases between. CDR1 and CDR2 (germline): SNHLY, FYNNEI. The chain's CDR3 is CASSEEAGTEAFF. Written as DNA, the CDR3 is TGTGCCAGCAGTGAAGAAGCGGGCACTGAAGCTTTCTTT.

Judged by abundance, this clonotype is large. The chain is built from TRBV9 and TRBJ2-2; 10 nucleotides agree with TRBD2. Germline lookup yields CDR1 SGDLS and CDR2 YYNGEE. The length of the CDR3 is 16 residues. The ends lost 2 bases at V and 0 bases at J; junction bases unmatched: 1. CDR3 sequence: CASSVGLAANTGELFF. The CDR3 DNA reads TGTGCCAGCAGCGTCGGACTAGCGGCGAACACCGGGGAGCTGTTTTTT.

This clonotype is large in the sample. The rearrangement uses TRBV20-1 and TRBJ2-7, with D perhaps matching TRBD1 (5 bases). V was shortened by 1 base and J by 3 bases, with 13 bases between the two germline ends. The CDR3 is made up of 14 amino acids. Germline-derived CDR1 and CDR2 are DFQATT and SNEGSKA (reference sequence). The CDR3 is CSARGGGAYYEQYF. Here the CDR3 DNA reads TGCAGTGCTAGAGGGGGTGGGGCTTACTACGAGCAGTACTTC.

Within the sample, this clonotype is large. V gene TRBV12-3 or TRBV12-4 combines with J gene TRBJ1-5; no firm D call. Trimming shortened V by 6 bases and J by 4 bases, and 13 bases separated the two germline ends. There are 14 residues in the CDR3. CDR3 region: CASSRDSLNQPQHF. The CDR3 DNA sequence: TGTGCCAGCAGCCGAGACTCCCTTAATCAGCCCCAGCATTTT.

This clonotype is termed large. The rearrangement links TRBV29-1 to TRBJ2-4; tentatively, D is TRBD1 (6 bases). CDR1 is SQVTM and CDR2 is ANQGSEA in the germline V gene. V dropped 6 bases and J dropped 4 bases, with 13 bases sitting between them. The CDR3 has 13 amino acids. CDR3 coding DNA: TGCAGCGTCGCCGGGACACTGAAAAACATTCAGTACTTC. Translating it yields CSVAGTLKNIQYF.

This clonotype is judged medium-sized. The chain uses TRBV29-1 and TRBJ1-1; no reliable D call. This CDR3 has 12 residues. The germline V gene has CDR1 SQVTM and CDR2 ANQGSEA. V shed 3 bases and J shed 1 base, with 6 bases lying between them. CDR3 sequence (DNA): TGCAGCGTTGAGAGTCAGAACACTGAAGCTTTCTTT. Its protein product is CSVESQNTEAFF.

This clonotype is large (0.1 to 1%) within its sample. The CDR3 DNA sequence: TGCAGCGTTGTGGGGGGTACTGAAGCTTTCTTT. Translated: CSVVGGTEAFF. The chain is built from TRBV29-1 and TRBJ1-1, with D maybe TRBD1 (5 bases). CDR3 length: 11 amino acids. V was pared by 4 bases and J by 5 bases, with 8 bases between. The V gene's germline CDR1 is SQVTM and CDR2 ANQGSEA.

By sample fraction, this clonotype is medium-sized (0.01 to 0.1%). This CDR3 is CASSLGGSYEQYF. The CDR3 DNA is TGTGCCAGCAGCTTGGGGGGTTCCTACGAGCAGTACTTC. The chain has TRBV13 and TRBJ2-7, with D perhaps TRBD2 (6 bases). Germline CDR1 PRHDT, CDR2 FYEKMQ (reference sequence). This CDR3 is 13 amino acids long. Trimming removed 3 bases at V and 1 base at J, with 7 bases between.